This is a list of T cell receptor beta chains from one sample in a study of OX40 agonist ivuxolimab in advanced cancers. The assay was immunoSEQ multiplex PCR, and TCRdb's table has in-frame clones only and misses some. The table records around 80,000 clones, roughly 88% of them present only once. The specimen comprised CD4+ or CD8+ T cells sorted from blood, sampled in a trial of the OX40 agonist ivuxolimab. These TCRs come from an adult with an advanced solid tumor such as melanoma, head and neck, liver or kidney cancer. Both conserved end residues are part of each CDR3. D genes are given only for firm matches. Clone size is shown for a subset of rows, as once, few, many or a class of expanded clone.

j_call	clone_size	v_call	d_call	cdr3_nt	cdr3_aa
TRBJ2-1	.	TRBV28	.	TGTGCCAGCAGCCGATACACCCACTCCTACAATGAGCAGTTCTTC	CASSRYTHSYNEQFF
TRBJ2-1	.	TRBV11-2	TRBD2	TGTGCCAGCAGGCTAGCGGGAGAATTCAATGAGCAGTTCTTC	CASRLAGEFNEQFF
TRBJ2-7	.	TRBV7-2	TRBD1	TGTGCCAGCGGAGGCAGGGGGCTGACCTACGAGCAGTACTTC	CASGGRGLTYEQYF
TRBJ1-5	.	TRBV7-2	TRBD1	TGTGCCAGCAGCTCCGACAGGGGGGATCAGCCCCAGCATTTT	CASSSDRGDQPQHF
TRBJ2-7	once	TRBV11-3	.	TGTGCCAGCAGCATGGGAATGGGGGCTGACGAGCAGTACTTC	CASSMGMGADEQYF
TRBJ2-1	.	TRBV11-1	.	TGTGCCAGCAGCTCGCCTCCCATCTACAATGAGCAGTTCTTC	CASSSPPIYNEQFF
TRBJ2-3	.	TRBV27	TRBD2	TGTGCCAGCAGTCCAACCGCGATAGCGGGGGTGGGGGATACGCAGTATTTT	CASSPTAIAGVGDTQYF
TRBJ2-3	.	TRBV28	.	TGTGCCAGCACCCCGGGACGGCTCACAGATACGCAGTATTTT	CASTPGRLTDTQYF
TRBJ1-2	.	TRBV30	TRBD1	TGTGCCTGGAGTGGAGACAGGGGAGTTCGGAACTATGGCTACACCTTC	CAWSGDRGVRNYGYTF
TRBJ1-3	once	TRBV5-4	TRBD1	TGTGCCAGCAGCTTGACAGGGGGGACCTCTGGAAACACCATATATTTT	CASSLTGGTSGNTIYF
TRBJ2-1	.	TRBV29-1	TRBD2	TGCAGCGTTTATGGACTAGCGGGCCACAATGAGCAGTTCTTC	CSVYGLAGHNEQFF
TRBJ2-3	.	TRBV7-2	TRBD2	TGTGCCAGCAGCTCCATCGGGACTAGCGGGAGAAATACGCAGTATTTT	CASSSIGTSGRNTQYF
TRBJ2-5	.	TRBV21-1	.	TGTGCCAGCAGCAAAGTTGGCAGACAAGAGACCCAGTACTTC	CASSKVGRQETQYF
TRBJ1-2	.	TRBV19	TRBD1	TGTGCCAGTAGCTCCAACAGGGGCCCTACCTATGGCTACACCTTC	CASSSNRGPTYGYTF
TRBJ2-3	.	TRBV7-9	.	TGTGCCAGCAGCTTAGGCGGGCCCCTAGGCACAGATACGCAGTATTTT	CASSLGGPLGTDTQYF
TRBJ1-4	.	TRBV6-6	.	TGTGCCAGCAGTTACGTGGCAGGGAATGACGAAAAACTGTTTTTT	CASSYVAGNDEKLFF
TRBJ1-2	.	TRBV5-6	.	TGTGCCAGCAGCACCCGGGGCCCTCTAGCTAACTATGGCTACACCTTC	CASSTRGPLANYGYTF
TRBJ2-1	.	TRBV28	TRBD1	TGTGCCAGCAGTTTAATGGGACAGACCCCTGAGCAGTTCTTC	CASSLMGQTPEQFF
TRBJ2-5	once	TRBV7-9	.	TGTGCCAGCAGCTTAGGGACAGCCTACCAAGAGACCCAGTACTTC	CASSLGTAYQETQYF
TRBJ2-5	.	TRBV28	.	TGTGCCAGCAGTTCACAGGGAGGGGGAAAAGAGACCCAGTACTTC	CASSSQGGGKETQYF
TRBJ1-1	.	TRBV7-3	.	TGTGCCAGCAGCCGCGGGGTTAACACTGAAGCTTTCTTT	CASSRGVNTEAFF
TRBJ2-1	.	TRBV23-1	.	TGCGCCAGCAGTCAAACCGGGCGCAATGAGCAGTTCTTC	CASSQTGRNEQFF
TRBJ2-1	few	TRBV7-2	TRBD2	TGTGCCAGCAGCTGGACTAGCGGCCCCAATGAGCAGTTCTTC	CASSWTSGPNEQFF
TRBJ2-3	once	TRBV7-2	.	TGTGCCAGCAGCCCAGGGTCAGGCTCTTACCCGCAGTATTTT	CASSPGSGSYPQYF
TRBJ2-3	.	TRBV21-1	.	TGTGCCAGCAGCAAAGCGCACAGCGGGAGGAGCACAGATACGCAGTATTTT	CASSKAHSGRSTDTQYF
TRBJ2-3	.	TRBV4-3	.	TGCGCCAGCAGCCAAGGACAGTTTAGCACAGATACGCAGTATTTT	CASSQGQFSTDTQYF
TRBJ2-1	.	TRBV11-3	.	TGTGCCAGCAGCTTGAGGGGGTACAATGAGCAGTTCTTC	CASSLRGYNEQFF
TRBJ2-5	.	TRBV6-6	TRBD2	TGTGCCAGCAAAGGGACTAGTTTGGTTGAGACCCAGTACTTC	CASKGTSLVETQYF
TRBJ1-5	.	TRBV7-3	.	TGTGCCAGCAGTCTAAAAGGGGACAACGCTTTTCATCAGCCCCAGCATTTT	CASSLKGDNAFHQPQHF
TRBJ1-2	.	TRBV30	.	TGTGCCTGGAGTTCAGGACTCTATGGCTACACCTTC	CAWSSGLYGYTF
TRBJ2-3	.	TRBV18	TRBD2	TGTGCCAGCTCAGAGGGACTAGCGGGAGATACGCAGTATTTT	CASSEGLAGDTQYF
TRBJ1-3	.	TRBV9	.	TGTGCCAGCAGCGCAGGATTCATGGGAAACACCATATATTTT	CASSAGFMGNTIYF
TRBJ2-1	.	TRBV14	TRBD2	TGTGCCAGCAGCCAAAGATGGACTAGCGGGAGGTACAATGAGCAGTTCTTC	CASSQRWTSGRYNEQFF
TRBJ1-4	once	TRBV14	TRBD1	TGTGCCAGCAGCCAAGGTCCCGGACAGGGCTGGGATGAAAAACTGTTTTTT	CASSQGPGQGWDEKLFF
TRBJ1-1	.	TRBV30	.	TGTGCCTGGAGTGAGGATCCCACTGAAGCTTTCTTT	CAWSEDPTEAFF
TRBJ1-1	.	TRBV5-1	TRBD1	TGCGCCAGCAGCTTCGTGGCAGGGGGAGACACTGAAGCTTTCTTT	CASSFVAGGDTEAFF
TRBJ2-7	.	TRBV15	.	TGTGCCACCAGCAGAGATTGGACCAATCCCACCGAGCAGTACTTC	CATSRDWTNPTEQYF
TRBJ2-7	.	TRBV13	TRBD2	TGTGCCTCCTACACACGGACTAGCGGGAGCTACGAGCAGTACTTC	CASYTRTSGSYEQYF
TRBJ1-4	.	TRBV29-1	.	TGCAGCGTTCCCTCCCAGGGTTCGGGTAATGAAAAACTGTTTTTT	CSVPSQGSGNEKLFF
TRBJ2-4	.	TRBV18	.	TGTGCCAGCTCCCGGACCGTAGCCAAAAACATTCAGTACTTC	CASSRTVAKNIQYF
TRBJ1-2	.	TRBV27	TRBD1	TGTGCCAGCAGCAGGGGGGGGAACTATGGCTACACCTTC	CASSRGGNYGYTF
TRBJ2-3	.	TRBV19	.	TGTGCCAGTAGTATTGGGGATACGCAGTATTTT	CASSIGDTQYF
TRBJ2-1	.	TRBV7-2	.	TGTGCCGGGATTAGCTCCTACAATGAGCAGTTCTTC	CAGISSYNEQFF
TRBJ2-5	.	TRBV5-1	TRBD1	TGCGCCAGCAGCATGGACAGGGTTGGGGAGACCCAGTACTTC	CASSMDRVGETQYF
TRBJ2-7	.	TRBV6-6	TRBD1	TGTGCCAGCAGAAATACGGACAGGGGCGCCTACGAGCAGTACTTC	CASRNTDRGAYEQYF
TRBJ2-5	.	TRBV28	.	TGTGCCAGCTCGAAAGAGACCCAGTACTTC	CASSKETQYF
TRBJ2-5	.	TRBV2	.	TGTGCCAGCCCGAACGGGGCCGCCAGCGTAGAGACCCAGTACTTC	CASPNGAASVETQYF
TRBJ2-3	.	TRBV2	TRBD2	TGTGCCAGCAGTGCGGTAGCGGGAGCGACAGATACGCAGTATTTT	CASSAVAGATDTQYF
TRBJ2-7	.	TRBV5-1	.	TGCGCCAGCAGCTTTGAGTCTTACGAGCAGTACTTC	CASSFESYEQYF
TRBJ2-1	.	TRBV6-4	TRBD2	TGTGCCAGCAGTGACGCTCCTAGCGGTCACAATGAGCAGTTCTTC	CASSDAPSGHNEQFF
TRBJ2-3	.	TRBV30	TRBD1	TGTGCCTGGAGTGTACAGGGGGCGCGCACAGATACGCAGTATTTT	CAWSVQGARTDTQYF